This TCR beta chain was found in a study of blood T cell repertoires in COVID-19. Study summary: Donors in the United States, Italy and Spain gave samples during acute or convalescent COVID-19.

V gave up 5 bases and J gave up 3 bases; unmatched junction bases: 7. CDR3 size: 15 residues. The V gene's germline CDR1 is KGHDR and CDR2 SFDVKD. Profiled with immunoSEQ multiplex PCR; TCRdb holds only in-frame clones, not every one. Of over 350,000 clones in the sample, approximately 90% are singletons; the top ten hold approximately 1%. This TCR was sampled from a woman in her thirties with acute COVID-19. The V call is TRBV24-1, the J call TRBJ2-3; 7 positions match TRBD1. The sequenced sample was PBMCs or T cells enriched from blood (not recorded which). The CDR3 protein is CATSATDRETDTQYF. The CDR3 DNA is TGTGCCACCAGTGCCACCGACAGGGAGACAGATACGCAGTATTTT.